Sequencing of this T cell receptor (beta chain) was carried out in a study of cytomegalovirus exposure and HLA in healthy donors. At the level of the study: Some 85 million unique TCRs, all from HLA-typed donors, were included in an early release of the data. Findings and limits, study-wide: Presence/absence analyses assumed roughly uniform sequencing depth across donors, which may not hold. Later analysis suggested most CMV-associated TCR beta chains were HLA-restricted. Later on, an analysis tied approximately 15,000 TCR beta sequences to HLA alleles at 0.05 false discovery rate.

Use of 60 Vbeta and 13 Jbeta primers characterized the PCR. Method: immunoSEQ multiplex PCR; TCRdb's copy keeps in-frame clones and lacks some. Seen here are more than 110,000 clones, about 80% observed once, and the top ten hold 4.5% to 6%. To note about this clone: No antigen is known for it.

Germline loops: CDR1 GTSNPN, CDR2 SVGIG (reference sequence). There are 12 residues in the CDR3. V lost 5 bases and J 0 bases, leaving 5 bases between the germline ends. This clonotype was sampled from a male donor in good health and CMV-seronegative. The V gene is TRBV30, the J gene TRBJ1-3; D ambiguous. The sequencing sample was made of PBMCs. The CDR3 nucleotides read TGTGCCTGGGACATCTCTGGAAACACCATATATTTT. Protein: CAWDISGNTIYF.